These T cell receptor beta chains were read from a single sample in a study of metastatic and nonmetastatic thyroid tumors. TCRdb called clones again from the PCR reads with MiXCR. The table records tens of thousands of clones, around 47% of them present only once. The sequenced sample was tumor tissue. The receptor source for this set is a male donor with papillary thyroid cancer or a benign thyroid nodule (not recorded which). Some clones in this sample may be carry-over from other donors' samples. Both conserved end residues are part of each CDR3. The order of the fields is J gene, D gene, clone size, V gene, CDR3 protein, CDR3 DNA. The D gene is left open where the match is weak. Size values are once, few and many counts, or a class for expanded clones, and some rows have none.

j_call: TRBJ2-2; d_call: .; clone_size: .; v_call: TRBV20-1; cdr3_aa: CSARSPGELFF; cdr3_nt: TGCAGTGCTAGGAGTCCCGGGGAGCTGTTTTTT
j_call: TRBJ2-2; d_call: .; clone_size: few; v_call: TRBV6-1; cdr3_aa: CASSKVGRPMAGELFF; cdr3_nt: TGTGCCAGCAGTAAGGTCGGACGCCCTATGGCCGGGGAGCTGTTTTTT
j_call: TRBJ1-2; d_call: .; clone_size: few; v_call: TRBV6-2/TRBV6-3; cdr3_aa: CASRLSTVPYGYTF; cdr3_nt: TGTGCCAGCAGGCTCTCGACAGTGCCCTATGGCTACACCTTC
j_call: TRBJ2-1; d_call: TRBD2; clone_size: .; v_call: TRBV7-2; cdr3_aa: CASSLASGGLSAYNEQFF; cdr3_nt: TGTGCCAGCAGCTTAGCTAGCGGGGGGCTCAGTGCCTACAATGAGCAGTTCTTC
j_call: TRBJ2-1; d_call: .; clone_size: .; v_call: TRBV18; cdr3_aa: CASSVAYNEQFF; cdr3_nt: TGTGCCAGCTCGGTAGCCTACAATGAGCAGTTCTTC
j_call: TRBJ1-1; d_call: .; clone_size: .; v_call: TRBV11-2; cdr3_aa: CASSGAGRKSTEAFF; cdr3_nt: TGTGCCAGCAGCGGAGCCGGGAGAAAGTCCACTGAAGCTTTCTTT
j_call: TRBJ2-1; d_call: TRBD2; clone_size: .; v_call: TRBV5-1; cdr3_aa: CASHSGSYNEQFF; cdr3_nt: TGCGCCAGCCATAGCGGGAGCTACAATGAGCAGTTCTTC
j_call: TRBJ2-1; d_call: .; clone_size: .; v_call: TRBV5-1; cdr3_aa: CASNPLWSSYNEQFF; cdr3_nt: TGCGCCAGCAACCCCCTCTGGAGCTCCTACAATGAGCAGTTCTTC
j_call: TRBJ2-7; d_call: TRBD1; clone_size: .; v_call: TRBV18; cdr3_aa: CASSPGQGTYEQYF; cdr3_nt: TGTGCCAGCTCACCGGGACAGGGTACCTACGAGCAGTACTTC
j_call: TRBJ2-1; d_call: .; clone_size: .; v_call: TRBV6-2/TRBV6-3; cdr3_aa: CASSYWGVAYNEQFF; cdr3_nt: TGTGCCAGCAGTTACTGGGGGGTAGCCTACAATGAGCAGTTCTTC
j_call: TRBJ2-5; d_call: TRBD2; clone_size: few; v_call: TRBV20-1; cdr3_aa: CSARWPTSGETQYF; cdr3_nt: TGCAGTGCTAGATGGCCAACTAGCGGGGAGACCCAGTACTTC
j_call: TRBJ1-6; d_call: .; clone_size: .; v_call: TRBV3-1; cdr3_aa: CASSLGDTRNSPLHF; cdr3_nt: TGTGCCAGCAGCCTCGGGGACACCCGTAATTCACCCCTCCACTTT
j_call: TRBJ1-1; d_call: .; clone_size: few; v_call: TRBV6-8; cdr3_aa: CASIKGGVVAEAFF; cdr3_nt: TGTGCCAGCATTAAGGGAGGGGTCGTAGCTGAAGCTTTCTTT
j_call: TRBJ1-5; d_call: .; clone_size: .; v_call: TRBV6-5; cdr3_aa: CASSYSSSAGKPQHF; cdr3_nt: TGTGCCAGCAGTTACTCGAGTAGTGCGGGGAAGCCCCAGCATTTT
j_call: TRBJ1-1; d_call: .; clone_size: .; v_call: TRBV5-1; cdr3_aa: CASTSSSDQGTEAFF; cdr3_nt: TGCGCCAGCACCTCATCCAGCGACCAGGGCACTGAAGCTTTCTTT
j_call: TRBJ2-7; d_call: TRBD2; clone_size: few; v_call: TRBV6-1; cdr3_aa: CASKGGGPSYEQYF; cdr3_nt: TGTGCCAGCAAGGGCGGGGGTCCCTCCTACGAGCAGTACTTC
j_call: TRBJ2-3; d_call: TRBD2; clone_size: .; v_call: TRBV20-1; cdr3_aa: CSASSSGRASDTQYF; cdr3_nt: TGCAGTGCTAGTTCGAGCGGGAGGGCCTCAGATACGCAGTATTTT
j_call: TRBJ1-5; d_call: .; clone_size: few; v_call: TRBV2; cdr3_aa: CASSSSLGQPQHF; cdr3_nt: TGTGCCAGCAGTAGCAGTTTAGGGCAGCCCCAGCATTTT
j_call: TRBJ2-7; d_call: TRBD2; clone_size: few; v_call: TRBV30; cdr3_aa: CAWSVASGRAKHEQYF; cdr3_nt: TGTGCCTGGAGTGTAGCTAGCGGGAGGGCAAAGCACGAGCAGTACTTC
j_call: TRBJ1-2; d_call: TRBD1; clone_size: .; v_call: TRBV11-3; cdr3_aa: CASSLEDREGYGYTF; cdr3_nt: TGTGCCAGCAGCTTAGAGGACAGGGAGGGATATGGCTACACCTTC
j_call: TRBJ1-6; d_call: .; clone_size: .; v_call: TRBV12-3/TRBV12-4; cdr3_aa: CASSRVRNSPLHF; cdr3_nt: TGTGCCAGCAGCCGGGTTCGGAATTCACCCCTCCACTTT
j_call: TRBJ2-1; d_call: .; clone_size: .; v_call: TRBV20-1; cdr3_aa: CSASLGLTNEQFF; cdr3_nt: TGCAGTGCTAGTTTAGGACTAACCAATGAGCAGTTCTTC
j_call: TRBJ2-7; d_call: .; clone_size: .; v_call: TRBV4-1; cdr3_aa: CASSPGTASYEQYF; cdr3_nt: TGCGCCAGCAGCCCGGGCACTGCCTCCTACGAGCAGTACTTC
j_call: TRBJ2-7; d_call: .; clone_size: .; v_call: TRBV20-1; cdr3_aa: CSASLAEPYEQYF; cdr3_nt: TGCAGTGCTAGTTTGGCTGAACCCTACGAGCAGTACTTC
j_call: TRBJ1-2; d_call: TRBD1; clone_size: .; v_call: TRBV20-1; cdr3_aa: CSARDGNRGDYGYTF; cdr3_nt: TGCAGTGCTAGAGATGGTAACAGGGGCGACTATGGCTACACCTTC
j_call: TRBJ1-1; d_call: .; clone_size: .; v_call: TRBV7-9; cdr3_aa: CASSLSTGNTEAFF; cdr3_nt: TGTGCCAGCAGCTTAAGTACAGGGAACACTGAAGCTTTCTTT
j_call: TRBJ2-7; d_call: TRBD2; clone_size: .; v_call: TRBV11-2; cdr3_aa: CASSLPQTTSGRAGDEQYF; cdr3_nt: TGTGCCAGCAGCTTACCCCAAACGACTAGCGGGAGGGCCGGCGACGAGCAGTACTTC
j_call: TRBJ1-1; d_call: .; clone_size: .; v_call: TRBV11-1; cdr3_aa: CASSLSDVGARSAAFF; cdr3_nt: TGTGCCAGCAGCTTGTCGGATGTGGGGGCGCGGTCGGCAGCTTTCTTT
j_call: TRBJ2-2; d_call: .; clone_size: .; v_call: TRBV12-3/TRBV12-4; cdr3_aa: CASSPNRDGYTVELFF; cdr3_nt: TGTGCCAGCAGTCCCAACAGGGACGGGTACACCGTGGAGCTGTTTTTT
j_call: TRBJ1-2; d_call: .; clone_size: few; v_call: TRBV27; cdr3_aa: CASSLNRLSGYTF; cdr3_nt: TGTGCCAGCAGTTTAAACAGGTTAAGCGGCTACACCTTC
j_call: TRBJ2-2; d_call: .; clone_size: few; v_call: TRBV12-3/TRBV12-4; cdr3_aa: CASSSPDRPNTGELFF; cdr3_nt: TGTGCCAGCAGTTCCCCCGACAGGCCGAACACCGGGGAGCTGTTTTTT
j_call: TRBJ2-3; d_call: .; clone_size: .; v_call: TRBV5-8; cdr3_aa: CASSSGLTFTDTQYF; cdr3_nt: TGTGCCAGCAGCTCAGGACTAACGTTCACAGATACGCAGTATTTT
j_call: TRBJ2-1; d_call: TRBD2; clone_size: .; v_call: TRBV19; cdr3_aa: CASSILSGGASSYNEQFF; cdr3_nt: TGTGCCAGTAGTATCCTCAGCGGGGGGGCCAGCTCCTACAATGAGCAGTTCTTC
j_call: TRBJ2-7; d_call: TRBD1; clone_size: .; v_call: TRBV5-4; cdr3_aa: CASSSGTGGQREQYF; cdr3_nt: TGTGCCAGCAGCTCAGGGACAGGGGGACAGCGTGAGCAGTACTTC
j_call: TRBJ2-1; d_call: TRBD2; clone_size: .; v_call: TRBV20-1; cdr3_aa: CSATSGSSLGEQFF; cdr3_nt: TGCAGTGCGACGAGCGGGAGTAGTTTAGGTGAGCAGTTCTTC
j_call: TRBJ1-5; d_call: TRBD1; clone_size: .; v_call: TRBV18; cdr3_aa: CASSPEDRMKQPQHF; cdr3_nt: TGTGCCAGCTCACCTGAGGACAGGATGAAACAGCCCCAGCATTTT
j_call: TRBJ1-6; d_call: TRBD1; clone_size: few; v_call: TRBV30; cdr3_aa: CAWEGDRQRTNSPLHF; cdr3_nt: TGTGCCTGGGAGGGGGACAGACAACGAACAAATTCACCCCTCCACTTT
j_call: TRBJ1-2; d_call: TRBD1; clone_size: .; v_call: TRBV3-1; cdr3_aa: CASSDRVNYGYTF; cdr3_nt: TGTGCCAGCAGCGACAGGGTTAACTATGGCTACACCTTC
j_call: TRBJ1-2; d_call: TRBD1; clone_size: .; v_call: TRBV20-1; cdr3_aa: CSARDQIAGGGYTF; cdr3_nt: TGCAGTGCTAGAGATCAGATCGCAGGGGGCGGCTACACCTTC
j_call: TRBJ2-3; d_call: .; clone_size: .; v_call: TRBV6-1; cdr3_aa: CASTPLGRGGTDTQYF; cdr3_nt: TGTGCCAGCACCCCCCTCGGGAGAGGGGGCACAGATACGCAGTATTTT
j_call: TRBJ2-7; d_call: .; clone_size: .; v_call: TRBV20-1; cdr3_aa: CSAMAAAFSYEQYF; cdr3_nt: TGCAGTGCTATGGCGGCCGCATTCTCCTACGAGCAGTACTTC
j_call: TRBJ1-5; d_call: .; clone_size: .; v_call: TRBV30; cdr3_aa: CAWSVRGAQPQHF; cdr3_nt: TGTGCCTGGAGTGTACGAGGGGCTCAGCCCCAGCATTTT